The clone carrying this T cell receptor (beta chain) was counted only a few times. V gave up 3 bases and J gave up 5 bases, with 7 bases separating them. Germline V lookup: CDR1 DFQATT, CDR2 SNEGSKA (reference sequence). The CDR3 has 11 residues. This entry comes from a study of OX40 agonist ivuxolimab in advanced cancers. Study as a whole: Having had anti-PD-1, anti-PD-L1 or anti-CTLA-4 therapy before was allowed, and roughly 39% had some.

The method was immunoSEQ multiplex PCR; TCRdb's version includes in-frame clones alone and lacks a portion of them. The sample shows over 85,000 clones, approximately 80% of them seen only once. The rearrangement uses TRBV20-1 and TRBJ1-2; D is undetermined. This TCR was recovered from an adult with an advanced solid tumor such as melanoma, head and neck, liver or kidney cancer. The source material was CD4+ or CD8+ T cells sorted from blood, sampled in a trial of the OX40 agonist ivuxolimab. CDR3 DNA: TGCAGTGCTAGGTCCGGGTATGGCTACACCTTC. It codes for CSARSGYGYTF.